The source of this TCR beta chain is a study of early stage breast cancer tumors. Across the study: Roughly 8 ER+/PR+/HER2- tumors were invasive ductal; a few were invasive lobular. Each sample averaged around 9.5-fold read coverage.

The data were produced by immunoSEQ multiplex PCR, yet TCRdb's version contains in-frame clones alone and is incomplete. The sample yields around 53,000 clones, 85% to 95% seen once. This CDR3 comprises 14 residues. Per the germline V gene, CDR1 is GTSNPN and CDR2 is SVGIG (reference sequence). V dropped 3 bases and J dropped 3 bases, with 12 bases sitting between them. Whole-study findings and limits: Enriched TCRB sequences shared across patients were mostly commonly generated sequences.

With respect to this clone: Its antigen is still unknown.

V usage is TRBV30 and J usage is TRBJ1-5, with a weak D call TRBD1 (6 bases). Source material: blood. This TCR was sampled from a person aged 65-85 years with breast cancer. The CDR3 DNA follows: TGTGCCTGGAGCGGCGACAGGTTCAATCAGCCCCAGCATTTT. The encoded protein is CAWSGDRFNQPQHF. The full variable domain, its missing parts supplied by reference TRBV30 and TRBJ1-5, is SQTIHQWPATLVQPVGSPLSLECTVEGTSNPNLYWYRQAAGRGLQLLFYSVGIGQISSEVPQNLSASRPQDRQFILSSKKLLLSDSGFYLCAWSGDRFNQPQHFGDGTRLSIL.